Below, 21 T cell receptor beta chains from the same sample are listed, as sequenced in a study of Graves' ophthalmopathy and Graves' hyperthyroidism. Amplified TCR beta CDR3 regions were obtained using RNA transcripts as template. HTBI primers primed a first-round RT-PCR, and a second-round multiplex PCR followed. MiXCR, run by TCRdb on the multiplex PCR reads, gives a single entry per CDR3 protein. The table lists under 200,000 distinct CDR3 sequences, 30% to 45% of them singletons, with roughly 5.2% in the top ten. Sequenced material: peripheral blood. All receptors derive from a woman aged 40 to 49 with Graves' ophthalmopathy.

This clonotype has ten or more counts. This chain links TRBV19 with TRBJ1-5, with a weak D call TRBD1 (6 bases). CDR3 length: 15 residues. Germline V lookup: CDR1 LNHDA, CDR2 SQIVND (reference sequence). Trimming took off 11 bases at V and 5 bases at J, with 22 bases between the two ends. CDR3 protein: CASQAGERRYQPQHF. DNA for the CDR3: TGTGCCTCCCAAGCAGGGGAAAGAAGGTATCAGCCCCAGCATTTT.

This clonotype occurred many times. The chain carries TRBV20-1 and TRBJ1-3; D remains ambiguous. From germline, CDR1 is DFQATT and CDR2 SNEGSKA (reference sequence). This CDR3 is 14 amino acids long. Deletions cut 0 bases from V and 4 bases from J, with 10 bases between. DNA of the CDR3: TGCAGTGCTAGAGATGGGCAGCTGGGAAACACCATATATTTT. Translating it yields CSARDGQLGNTIYF.

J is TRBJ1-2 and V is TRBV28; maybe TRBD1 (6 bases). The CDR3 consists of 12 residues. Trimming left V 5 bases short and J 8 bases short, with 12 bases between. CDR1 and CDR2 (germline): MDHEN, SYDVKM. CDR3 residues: CASSIQGQGYTF. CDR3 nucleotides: TGTGCCAGCAGTATCCAGGGGCAAGGCTACACCTTC.

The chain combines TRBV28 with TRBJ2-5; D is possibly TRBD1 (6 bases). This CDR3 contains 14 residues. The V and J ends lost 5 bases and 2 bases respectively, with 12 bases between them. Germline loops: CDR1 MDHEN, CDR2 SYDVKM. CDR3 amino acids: CASSRQGLQETQYF. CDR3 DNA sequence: TGTGCCAGCAGTCGCCAGGGGCTACAAGAGACCCAGTACTTC.

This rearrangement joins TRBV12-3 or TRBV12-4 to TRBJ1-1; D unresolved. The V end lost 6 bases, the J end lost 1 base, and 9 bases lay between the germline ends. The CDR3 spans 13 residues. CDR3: CASRRTENTEAFF. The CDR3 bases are TGTGCCAGCAGGAGGACGGAGAACACTGAAGCTTTCTTT.

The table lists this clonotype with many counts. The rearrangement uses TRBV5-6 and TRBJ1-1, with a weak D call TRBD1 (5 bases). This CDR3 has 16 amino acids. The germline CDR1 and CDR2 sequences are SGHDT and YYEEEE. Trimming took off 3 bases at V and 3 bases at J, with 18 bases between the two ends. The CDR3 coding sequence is TGTGCCAGCAGCTCCCTCGGGCAGGCGGGGCACACTGAAGCTTTCTTT. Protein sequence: CASSSLGQAGHTEAFF.

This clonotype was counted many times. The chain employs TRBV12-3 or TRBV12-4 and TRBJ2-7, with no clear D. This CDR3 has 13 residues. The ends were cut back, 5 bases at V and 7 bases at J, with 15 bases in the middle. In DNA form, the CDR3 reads TGTGCCAGCAGTCGGGTCCCGACGAAGGAGCAGTACTTC. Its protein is CASSRVPTKEQYF.

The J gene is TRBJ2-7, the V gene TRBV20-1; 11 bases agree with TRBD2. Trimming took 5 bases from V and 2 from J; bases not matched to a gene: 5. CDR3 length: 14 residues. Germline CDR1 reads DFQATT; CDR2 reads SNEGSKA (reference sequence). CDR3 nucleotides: TGCAGTGCTGGGGGACTAGCGGATCCCTACGAGCAGTACTTC. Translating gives CSAGGLADPYEQYF.

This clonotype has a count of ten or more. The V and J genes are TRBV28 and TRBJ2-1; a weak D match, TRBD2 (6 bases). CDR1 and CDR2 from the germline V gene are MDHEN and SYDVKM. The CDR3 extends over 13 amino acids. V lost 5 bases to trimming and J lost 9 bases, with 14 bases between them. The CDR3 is CASSGYGRGEQFF. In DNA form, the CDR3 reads TGTGCCAGCAGTGGGTACGGGAGAGGTGAGCAGTTCTTC.

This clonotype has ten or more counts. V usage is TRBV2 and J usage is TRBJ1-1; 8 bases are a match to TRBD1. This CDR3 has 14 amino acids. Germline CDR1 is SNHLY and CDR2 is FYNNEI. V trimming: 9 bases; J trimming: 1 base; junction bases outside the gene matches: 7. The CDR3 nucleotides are TGTGCCAGGACAAGGACAGGGCCGAACACTGAAGCTTTCTTT. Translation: CARTRTGPNTEAFF.

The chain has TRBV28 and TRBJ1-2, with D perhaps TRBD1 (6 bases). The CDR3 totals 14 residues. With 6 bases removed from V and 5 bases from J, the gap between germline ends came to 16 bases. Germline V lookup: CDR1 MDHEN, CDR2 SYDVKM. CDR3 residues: CASSSSQGWYGYTF. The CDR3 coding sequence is TGTGCCAGCAGCTCTAGCCAGGGGTGGTATGGCTACACCTTC.

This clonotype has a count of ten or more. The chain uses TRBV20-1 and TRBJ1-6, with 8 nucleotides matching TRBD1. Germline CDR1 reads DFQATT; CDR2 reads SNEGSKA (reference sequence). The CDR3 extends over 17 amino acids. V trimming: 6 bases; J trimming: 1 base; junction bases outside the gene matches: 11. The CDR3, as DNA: TGCAGTGCCGCCTCGGGACAGGCCATATCCTATAATTCACCCCTCCACTTT. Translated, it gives CSAASGQAISYNSPLHF.

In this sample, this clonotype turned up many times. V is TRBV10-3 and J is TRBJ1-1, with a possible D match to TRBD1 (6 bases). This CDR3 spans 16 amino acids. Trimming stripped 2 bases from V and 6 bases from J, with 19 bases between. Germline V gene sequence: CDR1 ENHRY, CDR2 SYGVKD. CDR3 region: CAISETRGAGGAEAFF. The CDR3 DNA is TGTGCCATCAGTGAGACCAGGGGCGCCGGCGGAGCTGAAGCTTTCTTT.

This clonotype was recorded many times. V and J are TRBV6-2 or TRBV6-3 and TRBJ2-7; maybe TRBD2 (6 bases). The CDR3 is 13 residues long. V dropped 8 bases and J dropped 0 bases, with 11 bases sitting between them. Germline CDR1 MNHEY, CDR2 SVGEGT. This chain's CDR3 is CASGEAGSYEQYF. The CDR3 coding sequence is TGTGCCAGCGGGGAAGCGGGCTCCTACGAGCAGTACTTC.

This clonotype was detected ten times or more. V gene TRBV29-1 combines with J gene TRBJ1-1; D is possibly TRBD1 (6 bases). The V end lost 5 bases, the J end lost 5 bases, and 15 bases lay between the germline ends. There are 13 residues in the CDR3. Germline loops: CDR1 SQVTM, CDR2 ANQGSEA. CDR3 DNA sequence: TGCAGCGTTAGTCTGGGGGCGGGGACTGAAGCTTTCTTT. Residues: CSVSLGAGTEAFF.

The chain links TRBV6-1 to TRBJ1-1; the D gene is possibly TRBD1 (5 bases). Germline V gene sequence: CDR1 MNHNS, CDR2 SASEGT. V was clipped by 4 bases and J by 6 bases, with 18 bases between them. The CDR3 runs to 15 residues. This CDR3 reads CASSAPDKHIPEAFF. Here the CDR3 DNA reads TGTGCCAGCAGTGCACCGGACAAACATATCCCTGAAGCTTTCTTT.

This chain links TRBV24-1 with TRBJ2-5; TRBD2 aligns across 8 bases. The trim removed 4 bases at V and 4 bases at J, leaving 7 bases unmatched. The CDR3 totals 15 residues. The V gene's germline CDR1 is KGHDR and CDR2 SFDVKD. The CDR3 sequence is CATSDSGGPTETQYF. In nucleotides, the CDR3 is TGTGCCACCAGTGACTCGGGGGGGCCCACAGAGACCCAGTACTTC.

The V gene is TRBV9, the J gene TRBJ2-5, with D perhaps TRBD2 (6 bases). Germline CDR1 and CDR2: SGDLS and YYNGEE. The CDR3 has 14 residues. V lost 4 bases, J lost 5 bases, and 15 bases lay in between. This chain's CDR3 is CASSLLAGLETQYF. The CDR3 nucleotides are TGTGCCAGCAGCCTACTAGCTGGATTGGAGACCCAGTACTTC.

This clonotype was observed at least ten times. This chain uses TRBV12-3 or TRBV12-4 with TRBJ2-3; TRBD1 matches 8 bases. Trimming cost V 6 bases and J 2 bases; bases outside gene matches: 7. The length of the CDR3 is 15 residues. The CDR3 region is CASRRGQVTTDTQYF. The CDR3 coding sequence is TGTGCCAGCAGACGGGGACAGGTGACCACAGATACGCAGTATTTT.

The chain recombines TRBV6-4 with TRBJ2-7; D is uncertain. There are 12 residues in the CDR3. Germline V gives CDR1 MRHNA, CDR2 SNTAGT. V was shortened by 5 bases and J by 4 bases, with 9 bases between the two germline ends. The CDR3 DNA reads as TGTGCCAGCAGTTCTAACAGTTACGAGCAGTACTTC. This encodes CASSSNSYEQYF.

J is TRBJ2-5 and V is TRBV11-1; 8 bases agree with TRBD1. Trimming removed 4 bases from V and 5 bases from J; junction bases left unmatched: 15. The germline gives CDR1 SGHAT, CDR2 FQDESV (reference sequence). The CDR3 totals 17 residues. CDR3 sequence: CASSSTPGQGAGETQYF. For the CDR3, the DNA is TGTGCCAGCAGCTCCACCCCCGGACAGGGCGCGGGGGAGACCCAGTACTTC.